A single sample is the source of the 28 T cell receptor beta chains below, sequenced in a study of monozygotic twins with inflammatory bowel disease. TCRdb re-called the 5' RACE reads and gives one entry per CDR3 protein, without DNA. The sample totals a few hundred thousand distinct CDR3 sequences. Sequences were obtained from blood. The receptor set was obtained from a human donor with ulcerative colitis or Crohn's disease, or a healthy co-twin of an affected twin (not recorded which).

The rearrangement links TRBV18 to TRBJ2-7; TCRdb indicates TRBD2, and absent DNA this call remains unverified. The V gene's germline CDR1 is KGHSH and CDR2 LQKENI. This CDR3 has 14 amino acids. CDR3 amino acids: CASSPPPARYEQYF. The complete variable domain, with remaining parts taken from reference TRBV18 and TRBJ2-7, reads NAGVMQNPRHLVRRRGQEARLRCSPMKGHSHVYWYRQLPEEGLKFMVYLQKENIIDESGMPKERFSAEFPKEGPSILRIQQVVRGDSAAYFCASSPPPARYEQYFGPGTRLTVT.

The gene calls are TRBV12-3 or TRBV12-4 and TRBJ2-3; the TCRdb D gene call, TRBD2, has no DNA to confirm it. This CDR3 comprises 15 residues. The CDR3 protein is CASNLAGGPTDTQYF.

The chain couples TRBV15 to TRBJ2-5; TCRdb returns TRBD2, unconfirmable since there is no DNA. CDR3 length equals 16 residues. Germline CDR1 and CDR2: LNHNV and YYDKDF (reference sequence). This chain's CDR3 is CATSRDTGGGGETQYF.

V and J are TRBV30 and TRBJ2-7. The CDR3 contains 11 residues. Germline CDR1 reads GTSNPN; CDR2 reads SVGIG (reference sequence). The CDR3 reads CAWGNSYEQYF. Based on the CDR3 plus reference TRBV30 and TRBJ2-7, the full variable domain is SQTIHQWPATLVQPVGSPLSLECTVEGTSNPNLYWYRQAAGRGLQLLFYSVGIGQISSEVPQNLSASRPQDRQFILSSKKLLLSDSGFYLCAWGNSYEQYFGPGTRLTVT.

V usage is TRBV4-3 and J usage is TRBJ2-3; TCRdb picks TRBD1, but there is no DNA to check that call. Germline CDR1 is LGHNA and CDR2 is YSLEER. The CDR3 has 15 residues. CDR3 residues: CASSHNLRGGETQYF.

The chain couples TRBV12-5 to TRBJ1-2; TCRdb reports TRBD1, a call that lacks DNA to check it against. The CDR3 has 13 amino acids. Germline V gene sequence: CDR1 LGHNT, CDR2 FRNRAP. The CDR3 sequence is CASGSSGTGGYTF.

The V gene is TRBV27, the J gene TRBJ1-6; absent DNA, TCRdb's TRBD1 call cannot be checked. The germline CDR1 and CDR2 sequences are MNHEY and SMNVEV (reference sequence). The CDR3 covers 16 residues. CDR3 protein: CASRSLQGAGNSPLHF.

This rearrangement joins TRBV5-1 to TRBJ2-4; TCRdb outputs TRBD2, but without DNA this stays unchecked. This CDR3 comprises 16 residues. Germline V gives CDR1 SGHRS, CDR2 YFSETQ. CDR3 in amino acids: CASSLEPLAGLNIQYF.

The chain links TRBV7-7 to TRBJ2-2; with no DNA, the TCRdb D assignment of TRBD2 cannot be verified. Germline CDR1 is SSHAT and CDR2 is FNYEAQ (reference sequence). The CDR3 totals 14 residues. This CDR3 is CASSSALITGELFF.

V and J are TRBV7-8 and TRBJ2-5. The CDR3 loop spans 18 amino acids. Germline CDR1 SGHVS, CDR2 FQNEAQ. The CDR3 spells CASSSHLLGKGYQETQYF.

The chain has TRBV3-1 and TRBJ2-5. Germline loops: CDR1 LGHDT, CDR2 YNNKEL (reference sequence). The CDR3 extends over 13 amino acids. CDR3 sequence: CASSPLTQETQYF.

Here the CDR3 reads CASSQEGWRRGSGETQYF. The rearrangement uses TRBV4-2 and TRBJ2-5; TCRdb calls TRBD1, which cannot be checked without DNA. Germline V gene sequence: CDR1 LGHNA, CDR2 YNFKEQ. This CDR3 has 18 residues.

The rearrangement uses TRBV29-1 and TRBJ2-1; TCRdb indicates TRBD2, and absent DNA this call remains unverified. The germline gives CDR1 SQVTM, CDR2 ANQGSEA. CDR3 length equals 11 residues. CDR3 region: CSVPTSVEQFF.

The chain uses TRBV7-9 and TRBJ1-3; the D call from TCRdb, TRBD1, cannot be confirmed without DNA. The V gene's germline CDR1 is SEHNR and CDR2 FQNEAQ (reference sequence). The CDR3 covers 14 residues. CDR3 protein: CASSFRGAGNTIYF.

The gene calls are TRBV27 and TRBJ1-5; TCRdb selects TRBD1, and the lack of DNA leaves this call unchecked. Germline V lookup: CDR1 MNHEY, CDR2 SMNVEV (reference sequence). The CDR3 length is 15 residues. CDR3 amino acids: CASSLGTGGRQPQHF.

The chain combines TRBV29-1 with TRBJ2-3; TCRdb's assignment of TRBD2 cannot be checked, as there is no DNA. CDR3 length: 13 amino acids. The germline V gene encodes CDR1 SQVTM and CDR2 ANQGSEA. The CDR3 region is CSVRSGATDTQYF.

This chain uses TRBV20-1 with TRBJ2-5; TCRdb designates TRBD1, a call that cannot be tested without DNA. Germline CDR1 is DFQATT and CDR2 is SNEGSKA (reference sequence). CDR3 length: 17 residues. The CDR3 loop reads CSARDPSSGGQGETQYF.

This chain uses TRBV5-5 with TRBJ2-3; as DNA is missing, the TRBD1 call by TCRdb cannot be tested. This CDR3 has 17 amino acids. CDR1 and CDR2 from the germline V gene are SGHKS and YYEKEE (reference sequence). The CDR3 here is CASSLTGGGGITDTQYF. The whole variable domain, filled in from reference TRBV5-5 and TRBJ2-3, reads DAGVTQSPTHLIKTRGQQVTLRCSPISGHKSVSWYQQVLGQGPQFIFQYYEKEERGRGNFPDRFSARQFPNYSSELNVNALLLGDSALYLCASSLTGGGGITDTQYFGPGTRLTVL.

The rearrangement joins TRBV11-2 to TRBJ2-7; TCRdb reports TRBD1, a call that lacks DNA to check it against. This CDR3 region has 12 residues. Germline assignment: CDR1 SGHAT and CDR2 FQNNGV. The CDR3 is CASSLGQYEQYF.

The rearrangement links TRBV14 to TRBJ1-1. This CDR3 spans 14 amino acids. The germline V gene has CDR1 SGHDN and CDR2 FVKESK. The CDR3: CASSQETVNTEAFF.

This chain links TRBV27 with TRBJ2-7; TCRdb lists TRBD1, though no DNA is available to test this call. The CDR3 runs 15 residues. The germline V gene encodes CDR1 MNHEY and CDR2 SMNVEV (reference sequence). Here the CDR3 reads CASRFRDRITYEQYF.

The genes are TRBV23-1 and TRBJ2-5; absent DNA, TCRdb's TRBD1 call cannot be checked. TRBV23-1 counts as an open reading frame of uncertain function. The CDR3 totals 13 residues. The CDR3 sequence: CARPGQKKETQYF.

The chain carries TRBV21-1 and TRBJ2-1; lacking DNA, the TRBD2 call made by TCRdb goes unchecked. TRBV21-1 is listed as a pseudogene. The CDR3 is made up of 18 amino acids. CDR3 in amino acids: CASSTLLNSGRAYNEQFF.

The chain uses TRBV5-6 and TRBJ1-2; lacking DNA, the TRBD1 call made by TCRdb goes unchecked. The CDR3 runs to 15 residues. The V gene's germline CDR1 is SGHDT and CDR2 YYEEEE. The chain's CDR3 is CASSLAWTVNYGYTF.

The chain links TRBV6-1 to TRBJ2-7; without DNA, the TCRdb call of TRBD1 cannot be checked. Germline assignment: CDR1 MNHNS and CDR2 SASEGT. This CDR3 contains 13 residues. The CDR3 region is CASSEDGGFEQYF.

The J gene is TRBJ2-3, the V gene TRBV3-1; there is no DNA to check the TCRdb D call of TRBD1. Germline V gene sequence: CDR1 LGHDT, CDR2 YNNKEL (reference sequence). The CDR3 contains 15 residues. CDR3 residues: CASSQLRTGTDTQYF.

The chain uses TRBV7-3 and TRBJ1-1. Germline V CDR1 and CDR2: SGHTA, FQGTGA. The CDR3 runs to 14 residues. CDR3 residues: CASSLTGWPAEAFF. The entire variable domain, with the rest obtained from reference TRBV7-3 and TRBJ1-1, is as follows: GAGVSQTPSNKVTEKGKYVELRCDPISGHTALYWYRQSLGQGPEFLIYFQGTGAADDSGLPNDRFFAVRPEGSVSTLKIQRTERGDSAVYLCASSLTGWPAEAFFGQGTRLTVV.

The chain recombines TRBV27 with TRBJ1-6; checking the TCRdb D call of TRBD1 is not possible without DNA. CDR1 and CDR2 (germline): MNHEY, SMNVEV (reference sequence). CDR3 length equals 14 residues. The CDR3 region is CASSKDRNNSPLHF.